The 28 T cell receptor beta chains presented below share a single source sample, sequenced in a study of cytomegalovirus exposure and HLA in healthy donors. Using immunoSEQ multiplex PCR, the repertoire was profiled, and TCRdb retains in-frame clones only, with some absent. The data hold about 120,000 clones, with roughly 86% observed a single time. Sequenced input: PBMCs. These receptors were taken from a man between 18 and 29 years old in good health and CMV-seronegative.

The chain has TRBV2 and TRBJ2-2, with TRBD1 identical over 8 bases. There are 16 residues in the CDR3. After removal of 5 bases from V and 6 bases from J, the junction contained 11 bases not matched to a gene. From germline, CDR1 is SNHLY and CDR2 FYNNEI. CDR3 in DNA: TGTGCCAGCAGTTACCAGGGGGCAGCCAACGCCGGGGAGCTGTTTTTT. Its translation is CASSYQGAANAGELFF.

Regarding this clone: This sample also contains other DNA sequences that code for the same CDR3. This sequence joins TRBV5-1 and TRBJ2-7; unclear D gene. The germline V gene encodes CDR1 SGHRS and CDR2 YFSETQ. V gave up 0 bases and J gave up 0 bases, with 4 bases separating them. The CDR3 consists of 13 residues. This CDR3 reads CASSLGSSYEQYF. CDR3 DNA: TGCGCCAGCAGCTTGGGGAGCTCCTACGAGCAGTACTTC.

V is TRBV11-2 and J is TRBJ2-5; D not certain. The CDR3 extends over 11 amino acids. Germline CDR1 SGHAT, CDR2 FQNNGV. The V end was cut by 8 bases, the J end by 4 bases, with 8 bases between. CDR3 DNA sequence: TGTGCCAGCGCAGGCATAGAGACCCAGTACTTC. Amino acid sequence: CASAGIETQYF.

This clone was seen just once. The chain is built from TRBV19 and TRBJ2-5; no reliable D call. There are 12 residues in the CDR3. Trimming pared 6 bases from V and 14 bases from J, leaving 19 bases between. The germline V gene has CDR1 LNHDA and CDR2 SQIVND (reference sequence). CDR3 residues: CASRSPWAEIYF. The CDR3 nucleotides are TGTGCCAGTAGATCCCCCTGGGCTGAAATATACTTC.

V usage is TRBV27 and J usage is TRBJ1-1, with TRBD1 identical over 7 bases. CDR3 length: 13 amino acids. Germline-derived CDR1 and CDR2 are MNHEY and SMNVEV (reference sequence). J lost 4 bases, V lost 6 bases, and 5 bases had no gene match. The CDR3 reads CASSQTGPTEAFF. As DNA, the CDR3 is TGTGCCAGCAGCCAGACAGGGCCCACTGAAGCTTTCTTT.

The J gene is TRBJ1-5, the V gene TRBV27; D gene ambiguous. The CDR3 has 15 amino acids. CDR1 is MNHEY, CDR2 SMNVEV, per germline (reference sequence). V was cut by 5 bases and J by 4 bases, with 15 bases left in between. CDR3: CASSPLVKRNQPQHF. As DNA, the CDR3 is TGTGCCAGCAGTCCGTTAGTCAAGAGGAATCAGCCCCAGCATTTT.

The J gene is TRBJ1-2, the V gene TRBV5-4; D gene unclear. V was clipped by 4 bases and J by 2 bases, with 12 bases between them. CDR1 is SGHNT and CDR2 is YYREEE in the germline V gene (reference sequence). The CDR3 covers 14 residues. The CDR3 nucleotides are TGTGCCAGCAGCGAGGGCGGGAAGAACTATGGCTACACCTTC. Translation: CASSEGGKNYGYTF.

J is TRBJ2-5 and V is TRBV27, with D maybe TRBD2 (6 bases). V was pared by 3 bases and J by 5 bases, with 16 bases between. Germline assignment: CDR1 MNHEY and CDR2 SMNVEV (reference sequence). The CDR3 length is 15 residues. CDR3 bases: TGTGCCAGCAGTTTTGGGGGGACCCCAAGGGAGACCCAGTACTTC. Amino acids: CASSFGGTPRETQYF.

This chain joins TRBV7-8 and TRBJ1-5; D is possibly TRBD1 (5 bases). Germline CDR1 SGHVS, CDR2 FQNEAQ. V lost 8 bases to trimming and J lost 7 bases, with 12 bases between them. CDR3 length: 12 amino acids. CDR3 coding DNA: TGTGCCAGCGCGGAGGGGTCCCAGCCCCAGCATTTT. As protein: CASAEGSQPQHF.

The chain joins TRBV13 to TRBJ1-2, with 7 bases aligning to TRBD1. Per germline, CDR1 PRHDT and CDR2 FYEKMQ (reference sequence). Trimming at V came to 5 bases and at J to 2 bases, leaving 8 bases not matched to a gene. The CDR3 has 15 amino acids. The CDR3 nucleotides are TGTGCCAGCAGCATCGGGACAGTCCAGAACTATGGCTACACCTTC. Its protein is CASSIGTVQNYGYTF.

This chain joins TRBV6-6 and TRBJ2-7; 12 bases are shared with TRBD1. Per germline, CDR1 MNHNY and CDR2 SVGAGI (reference sequence). CDR3 length equals 16 residues. J lost 6 bases, V lost 3 bases, and 9 bases had no gene match. The CDR3 DNA reads TGTGCCAGCAGTTATGGTACGGGACAGGGGGCGAGCGAGCAGTACTTC. Its protein product is CASSYGTGQGASEQYF.

V usage is TRBV29-1 and J usage is TRBJ2-7, with a possible D match to TRBD2 (7 bases). The CDR3 runs to 16 residues. Trimming took 1 base from V and 2 from J, leaving 18 bases between them. CDR1 is SQVTM, CDR2 ANQGSEA, per germline. The CDR3 loop is CSVEGGGFGTPYEQYF. In nucleotides, the CDR3 is TGCAGCGTTGAAGGCGGGGGTTTTGGGACACCCTACGAGCAGTACTTC.

The chain carries TRBV30 and TRBJ2-3, with 10 bases identical to TRBD2. The length of the CDR3 is 15 residues. The V segment lost 3 bases and the J segment 0 bases; nucleotides outside the gene matches: 3. Looked up from germline, CDR1 is GTSNPN and CDR2 is SVGIG (reference sequence). CDR3 bases: TGTGCCTGGAGGGCGGGACTAGCGAGCACAGATACGCAGTATTTT. It translates to CAWRAGLASTDTQYF.

The gene calls are TRBV14 and TRBJ1-1; 7 nucleotides align to TRBD1. Germline CDR1 is SGHDN and CDR2 is FVKESK. The CDR3 extends over 15 amino acids. V was clipped by 3 bases and J by 0 bases; unmatched bases: 4. Here the CDR3 reads CASSQTTGMNTEAFF. The CDR3 bases are TGTGCCAGCAGCCAGACGACAGGGATGAACACTGAAGCTTTCTTT.

This clone was recorded only once. The V gene is TRBV28, the J gene TRBJ2-6; a possible D gene is TRBD1 (6 bases). The V end was cut by 5 bases, the J end by 1 base, with 15 bases between. CDR3 length equals 17 residues. Germline V gene data show CDR1 as MDHEN and CDR2 as SYDVKM. The DNA for the CDR3 is TGTGCCAGCAGTGGGGGCGACGGGATTTCTGGGGCCAACGTCCTGACTTTC. Translated, it gives CASSGGDGISGANVLTF.

V and J are TRBV5-4 and TRBJ2-7; perhaps TRBD2 as D (6 bases). The CDR3 consists of 16 residues. Trimming took 3 bases from V and 3 from J, leaving 19 bases between them. From germline, CDR1 is SGHNT and CDR2 YYREEE (reference sequence). CDR3 sequence: CASSWGERAGIYEQYF. The CDR3 DNA reads as TGTGCCAGCAGCTGGGGGGAGCGGGCGGGAATCTACGAGCAGTACTTC.

V is TRBV27 and J is TRBJ1-5, with 10 nucleotides matching TRBD1. V lost 4 bases to trimming and J lost 4 bases; unmatched junction nucleotides: 4. Germline lookup yields CDR1 MNHEY and CDR2 SMNVEV (reference sequence). The CDR3 extends over 15 amino acids. DNA of the CDR3: TGTGCCAGCAGTTCATTGGGACAGGGGAATCAGCCCCAGCATTTT. Translated, it gives CASSSLGQGNQPQHF.

The chain joins TRBV5-1 to TRBJ2-2; a weak D match, TRBD2 (5 bases). The germline V gene encodes CDR1 SGHRS and CDR2 YFSETQ. The CDR3 sequence is 16 residues long. Trimming left V 3 bases short and J 0 bases short, with 12 bases between. The CDR3 region is CASSYAKGANTGELFF. Here the CDR3 DNA reads TGCGCCAGCAGCTACGCAAAGGGAGCGAACACCGGGGAGCTGTTTTTT.

The CDR3 region is CANSGSSYEQYF. In DNA form, the CDR3 reads TGTGCCAATAGCGGGAGCTCCTACGAGCAGTACTTC. J is TRBJ2-7 and V is TRBV10-3; 9 bases match TRBD2. The CDR3 is 12 residues long. After removal of 10 bases from V and 0 bases from J, the junction contained 1 base not matched to a gene. Germline CDR1 ENHRY, CDR2 SYGVKD.

The chain links TRBV7-8 to TRBJ2-2; no clear D. Germline CDR1 and CDR2: SGHVS and FQNEAQ. This CDR3 spans 15 amino acids. The V end was cut by 5 bases, the J end by 4 bases, with 14 bases between. Here the CDR3 reads CASSALNQITGELFF. The CDR3 region has the DNA TGTGCCAGCAGCGCCCTTAACCAGATCACCGGGGAGCTGTTTTTT.

This clone was counted between two and nine times. The chain is built from TRBV28 and TRBJ1-2; 8 bases are a match to TRBD1. Germline CDR1 MDHEN, CDR2 SYDVKM. This CDR3 region has 12 residues. The trim removed 7 bases at V and 3 bases at J, leaving 1 base unmatched. For the CDR3, the DNA is TGTGCCAGCACAGGGGGCGACTATGGCTACACCTTC. Amino acid sequence: CASTGGDYGYTF.

The chain links TRBV6-6 to TRBJ2-3; TRBD2 matches at 13 bases. This CDR3 region has 16 residues. The germline CDR1 and CDR2 sequences are MNHNY and SVGAGI (reference sequence). After removal of 3 bases from V and 1 base from J, the junction contained 1 base not matched to a gene. CDR3 sequence reads: CASSYGLAGGTDTQYF. The CDR3 DNA follows: TGTGCCAGCAGTTATGGACTAGCGGGGGGCACAGATACGCAGTATTTT.

The chain uses TRBV15 and TRBJ2-1; 15 bases line up with TRBD2. The V segment lost 3 bases and the J segment 0 bases; nucleotides outside the gene matches: 3. This CDR3 region has 18 residues. Germline CDR1 and CDR2: LNHNV and YYDKDF (reference sequence). CDR3 region: CATSRGTSGGSSYNEQFF. CDR3 DNA: TGTGCCACCAGCAGGGGGACTAGCGGGGGGAGCTCCTACAATGAGCAGTTCTTC. Full variable domain (remainder filled in from reference TRBV15 and TRBJ2-1): DAMVIQNPRYQVTQFGKPVTLSCSQTLNHNVMYWYQQKSSQAPKLLFHYYDKDFNNEADTPDNFQSRRPNTSFCFLDIRSPGLGDTAMYLCATSRGTSGGSSYNEQFFGPGTRLTVL.

For the CDR3, the DNA is TGTGCCAGCAGCCAGACTAGCGGGACTCAGTACTTC. Translation: CASSQTSGTQYF. The chain is built from TRBV5-4 and TRBJ2-7, with 11 bases lining up with TRBD2. The length of the CDR3 is 12 residues. V shed 4 bases and J 10 bases; nucleotides not matched to a gene: 4. Looked up from germline, CDR1 is SGHNT and CDR2 is YYREEE (reference sequence). Combining the CDR3 with reference TRBV5-4 and TRBJ2-7 gives the whole variable domain ETGVTQSPTHLIKTRGQQVTLRCSSQSGHNTVSWYQQALGQGPQFIFQYYREEENGRGNFPPRFSGLQFPNYSSELNVNALELDDSALYLCASSQTSGTQYFGPGTRLTVT.

The chain is built from TRBV4-2 and TRBJ2-1; a weak D match, TRBD1 (6 bases). Deletions cut 0 bases from V and 10 bases from J, with 7 bases between. This CDR3 comprises 12 residues. Germline V gene sequence: CDR1 LGHNA, CDR2 YNFKEQ. The DNA for the CDR3 is TGTGCCAGCAGCCAAGACAGGGGAGAGCAGTTCTTC. Translating gives CASSQDRGEQFF.

The chain combines TRBV13 with TRBJ2-3, with TRBD1 identical over 7 bases. The CDR3 contains 14 residues. Per the germline V gene, CDR1 is PRHDT and CDR2 is FYEKMQ (reference sequence). V lost 5 bases, J lost 3 bases, and 5 bases stayed unmatched. The CDR3 loop is CASSKSRGTDTQYF. In DNA form, the CDR3 reads TGTGCCAGCAGCAAAAGCAGGGGGACAGATACGCAGTATTTT.

The V call is TRBV30, the J call TRBJ1-1, with 8 positions matching TRBD1. Germline V gene data show CDR1 as GTSNPN and CDR2 as SVGIG (reference sequence). V was clipped by 7 bases and J by 7 bases; unmatched bases: 11. The CDR3 contains 13 residues. The CDR3 DNA reads TGTGCCTCTACGACAGGGGTCATTAATGAAGCTTTCTTT. Translating it yields CASTTGVINEAFF. Looking up the rest from reference TRBV30 and TRBJ1-1 gives the full variable domain: SQTIHQWPATLVQPVGSPLSLECTVEGTSNPNLYWYRQAAGRGLQLLFYSVGIGQISSEVPQNLSASRPQDRQFILSSKKLLLSDSGFYLCASTTGVINEAFFGQGTRLTVV.

The V gene is TRBV29-1, the J gene TRBJ1-2, with TRBD1 identical over 7 bases. V was clipped by 3 bases and J by 8 bases; unmatched bases: 6. This CDR3 comprises 12 residues. Germline V gene lookup returns CDR1 SQVTM and CDR2 ANQGSEA. The CDR3 here is CSVERQGPGYTF. CDR3 in DNA: TGCAGCGTTGAGAGACAGGGCCCGGGCTACACCTTC. The full variable domain, completed using reference TRBV29-1 and TRBJ1-2, is SAVISQKPSRDICQRGTSLTIQCQVDSQVTMMFWYRQQPGQSLTLIATANQGSEATYESGFVIDKFPISRPNLTFSTLTVSNMSPEDSSIYLCSVERQGPGYTFGSGTRLTVV.